This is a list of T cell receptor beta chains from one sample in a study of blood T cell dynamics during melanoma immunotherapy. The data were produced by immunoSEQ multiplex PCR, yet TCRdb's version contains in-frame clones alone and is incomplete. Among 25,000 to 35,000 clones listed, approximately 80% were seen once. The source was blood, collected from a patient treated with checkpoint blockade. The origin of the receptors is a human donor with melanoma. Each CDR3 is given with its conserved first and last residue. D genes are given only for firm matches. Size is omitted from some rows. Given values are once, few, many or a class for expanded clones.

-,TRBV9,-,TRBJ1-1,CASSVGRGFRNTEAFF,TGTGCCAGCAGCGTAGGTAGGGGATTTCGTAACACTGAAGCTTTCTTT
-,TRBV18,-,TRBJ1-5,CASSPPGGGNQPQHF,TGTGCCAGCTCACCACCGGGGGGTGGCAATCAGCCCCAGCATTTT
-,TRBV6-5,-,TRBJ2-1,CASSYAGGGNEQFF,TGTGCCAGCAGTTACGCTGGGGGAGGCAATGAGCAGTTCTTC
-,TRBV10-3,-,TRBJ2-3,CAISESEGLDTQYF,TGTGCCATCAGTGAGTCGGAGGGATTAGATACGCAGTATTTT
-,TRBV15,TRBD2,TRBJ2-7,CATRTSGASSYEQYF,TGTGCCACCCGGACTAGCGGGGCAAGCTCCTACGAGCAGTACTTC
few,TRBV19,-,TRBJ2-1,CASSPVLYNEQFF,TGTGCCAGTAGTCCCGTCCTCTACAATGAGCAGTTCTTC
medium-sized,TRBV19,TRBD2,TRBJ2-1,CASSSGGGFNEQFF,TGTGCCAGTAGTTCGGGCGGGGGGTTCAATGAGCAGTTCTTC
-,TRBV10-2,-,TRBJ2-4,CASSESTPGVIQYF,TGCGCCAGCAGTGAGTCGACTCCGGGGGTAATTCAGTACTTC
-,TRBV9,TRBD1,TRBJ1-4,CASSVGTGRRNEKLFF,TGTGCCAGCAGCGTCGGGACAGGGAGGAGGAATGAAAAACTGTTTTTT
-,TRBV19,-,TRBJ2-2,CASKETTGELFF,TGTGCCAGTAAGGAGACAACCGGGGAGCTGTTTTTT
-,TRBV6-6,-,TRBJ1-2,CASTGERGSPVGYTF,TGTGCCAGCACGGGGGAGAGGGGATCCCCTGTTGGCTACACCTTC
-,TRBV30,TRBD1,TRBJ2-3,CAWTGQVRQYF,TGTGCCTGGACCGGACAGGTCCGGCAGTATTTT
few,TRBV5-1,TRBD2,TRBJ2-3,CASSLGSPPGGIATDTQYF,TGCGCCAGCAGCTTGGGGTCGCCGCCGGGAGGAATCGCTACAGATACGCAGTATTTT
-,TRBV11-2,-,TRBJ2-5,CASSGGERQTQYF,TGTGCCAGCAGCGGTGGGGAGCGGCAGACCCAGTACTTC
-,TRBV5-1,-,TRBJ2-3,CASSLGQFTDTQYF,TGCGCCAGCAGCTTGGGGCAGTTCACAGATACGCAGTATTTT
-,TRBV5-1,-,TRBJ1-4,CASSLGRSREKLFF,TGCGCCAGCAGCTTGGGGAGGAGTAGAGAAAAACTGTTTTTT
-,TRBV10-3,-,TRBJ2-2,CAISEHQGTGELFF,TGTGCCATCAGTGAGCACCAGGGCACCGGGGAGCTGTTTTTT
-,TRBV6-6,-,TRBJ1-5,CASSPLVGGPQHF,TGTGCCAGCAGTCCCCTAGTAGGGGGTCCCCAGCATTTT
-,TRBV4-1,TRBD2,TRBJ2-1,CASSQDSERGNNEQFF,TGCGCCAGCAGCCAAGATAGCGAGCGGGGGAACAATGAGCAGTTCTTC
once,TRBV27,-,TRBJ2-7,CASSLGVSSLHEQYF,TGTGCCAGCAGTTTAGGGGTATCTAGCCTCCACGAGCAGTACTTC
-,TRBV18,-,TRBJ1-6,CASSRPHVNSPLHF,TGTGCCAGCTCACGACCCCATGTTAATTCACCCCTCCACTTT
-,TRBV5-1,-,TRBJ2-5,CASSPTVGTQETQYF,TGCGCCAGCAGCCCGACAGTGGGCACCCAAGAGACCCAGTACTTC
once,TRBV6-1,-,TRBJ2-3,CASTSGRYTDTQYF,TGTGCCAGCACCAGCGGTCGATACACAGATACGCAGTATTTT
-,TRBV27,TRBD1,TRBJ1-1,CASSFLGQPEAFF,TGTGCCAGCAGTTTCTTGGGACAGCCGGAAGCTTTCTTT
-,TRBV18,-,TRBJ2-5,CASSPNIQETQYF,TGTGCCAGCTCACCCAACATTCAAGAGACCCAGTACTTC
once,TRBV27,-,TRBJ1-1,CASSLSGQRNTEAFF,TGTGCCAGCAGTTTATCGGGCCAGAGGAACACTGAAGCTTTCTTT
-,TRBV7-2,-,TRBJ1-6,CASILGAGGSPLHF,TGTGCCAGCATCTTAGGGGCCGGGGGGTCACCCCTCCACTTT
-,TRBV6-4,-,TRBJ2-1,CASTAEGGSSYNEQFF,TGTGCCAGCACCGCAGAAGGGGGTAGCTCCTACAATGAGCAGTTCTTC